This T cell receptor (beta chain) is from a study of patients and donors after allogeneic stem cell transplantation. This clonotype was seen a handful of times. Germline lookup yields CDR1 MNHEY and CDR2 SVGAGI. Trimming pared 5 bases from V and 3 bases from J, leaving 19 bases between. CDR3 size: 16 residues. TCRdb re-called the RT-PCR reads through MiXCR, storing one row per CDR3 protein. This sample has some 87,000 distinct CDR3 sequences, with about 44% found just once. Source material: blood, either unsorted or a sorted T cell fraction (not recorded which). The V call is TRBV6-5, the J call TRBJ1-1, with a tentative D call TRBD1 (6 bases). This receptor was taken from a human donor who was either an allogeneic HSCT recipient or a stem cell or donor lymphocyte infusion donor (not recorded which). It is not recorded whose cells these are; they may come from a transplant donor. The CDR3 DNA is TGTGCCAGCAGTAAACCCATACAGGGATGGTACACTGAAGCTTTCTTT. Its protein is CASSKPIQGWYTEAFF.